This T cell receptor beta chain comes out of a study of T cells in Graves' hyperthyroidism and ophthalmopathy. Whole-study results and caveats: The model's output predicted ophthalmopathy at a median of roughly seven months prior to onset. A model of 13 V-J pairs discriminated ophthalmopathy from stable hyperthyroidism.

Patients with uncontrolled infections, other autoimmune diseases, pregnancy or lactation were excluded. Clinical symptoms, serum thyroxine, TRAb, thyroid ultrasound and orbital computed tomography informed diagnoses. Authors of the study amplified TCR beta CDR3 regions from RNA transcripts. The HTBI primer set served for first-round RT-PCR of the TCR CDR3. TCRdb recomputed calls from the multiplex PCR reads with MiXCR, one row per CDR3 protein. The sample shows around 600,000 distinct CDR3 sequences, about 45% of them seen only once. Regarding this clonotype: The antigen remains undetermined.

Sequenced material: peripheral blood or thyroid tissue (not recorded which). The receptor comes from an adult man with Graves' disease, either hyperthyroidism or ophthalmopathy (not recorded which).

The CDR3 region is CASSQVGDNSPLHF. The CDR3, as DNA: TGTGCCAGCAGCCAAGTCGGTGATAATTCACCCCTCCACTTT. The chain links TRBV7-8 to TRBJ1-6; D gene uncertain. This CDR3 is 14 amino acids long. The ends were cut back, 5 bases at V and 5 bases at J, with 10 bases in the middle. Germline CDR1 reads SGHVS; CDR2 reads FQNEAQ.